The next 10 T cell receptor beta chains were all read from a single sample in a study of T cell responses to AZD1222 COVID-19 vaccine (dated by TCRdb to about 2021). The time point label corresponds to: about 28 days (+/-7) after the second vaccine dose. Receptor libraries were prepared by the immunoSEQ multiplex PCR assay. As stored in TCRdb, this immuneACCESS dataset retains in-frame rearrangements with V and J assigned. A fraction of the clones does not appear; measured against another copy, unresolved V genes explain less than half of the discrepancy, and the remainder lacks a known reason. The sample contains 70,000 or so clones, roughly 85% of them found a single time. The ten most abundant clones make up around 27% of the sample. The starting material was peripheral blood, obtained 28 days after the second AZD1222 dose. These receptor sequences come from an adult who received the AZD1222 COVID-19 vaccine.

The rearrangement uses TRBV27 and TRBJ2-7, with a tentative D call TRBD2 (6 bases). The CDR3 consists of 15 residues. Trimming took 3 bases from V and 5 from J, leaving 17 bases between them. Germline loops: CDR1 MNHEY, CDR2 SMNVEV (reference sequence). CDR3 coding DNA: TGTGCCAGCAGTTTTACTAGCATCATCCCAAACGAGCAGTACTTC. This translates into CASSFTSIIPNEQYF.

The chain employs TRBV19 and TRBJ1-2; D uncertain. The CDR3 length is 15 residues. Germline assignment: CDR1 LNHDA and CDR2 SQIVND (reference sequence). V gave up 4 bases and J gave up 0 bases, with 12 bases separating them. CDR3 loop: CASSTSRFTNYGYTF. CDR3 bases: TGTGCCAGTAGTACTTCGAGGTTCACTAACTATGGCTACACCTTC.

The CDR3: CSVEWRGHSGNTIYF. The CDR3 nucleotides are TGCAGCGTTGAATGGCGGGGCCACTCTGGAAACACCATATATTTT. This chain joins TRBV29-1 and TRBJ1-3; TRBD1 might be the D (5 bases). This CDR3 spans 15 amino acids. Deletions cut 2 bases from V and 0 bases from J, with 11 bases between. In germline, CDR1 is SQVTM, CDR2 ANQGSEA.

CDR3 loop: CASSLVGGSYGYTF. In nucleotides, the CDR3 is TGTGCCAGCAGCCTGGTTGGTGGCTCCTATGGCTACACCTTC. The chain links TRBV3-1 (or the pseudogene TRBV3-2) to TRBJ1-2, with unresolved D. The ends were cut back, 4 bases at V and 4 bases at J, with 13 bases in the middle. CDR1 and CDR2 (germline): LGHDT, YNNKEL (reference sequence). There are 14 residues in the CDR3.

The sample holds one count of this clone. A junction end diverges from the germline sequence, so it may reflect a read error. The gene calls are TRBV30 and TRBJ1-5; TRBD1 matches 10 bases. Germline V gene data show CDR1 as GTSNPN and CDR2 as SVGIG (reference sequence). The CDR3 consists of 15 residues. CDR3 nucleotides: TGTGCCTGGAGTGGAGGGGACAGGGGTAATCGGCCCCAGCATTTT. Translated: CAWSGGDRGNRPQHF.

This chain connects TRBV19 to TRBJ1-5, with D tentatively TRBD1 (6 bases). V shed 4 bases and J shed 6 bases, with 16 bases lying between them. Germline V gene lookup returns CDR1 LNHDA and CDR2 SQIVND (reference sequence). There are 15 residues in the CDR3. The CDR3 sequence: CASSTLSGAGQPQHF. In DNA, the CDR3 is TGTGCCAGTAGTACCCTTTCGGGGGCAGGTCAGCCCCAGCATTTT.

The CDR3 nucleotides are TGTGCCAGCAGTTTCTTAGACAGGCCGCGGACCCAGTACTTC. It yields the protein CASSFLDRPRTQYF. The chain links TRBV6-5 to TRBJ2-5, with D tentatively TRBD1 (6 bases). The V gene's germline CDR1 is MNHEY and CDR2 SVGAGI. The ends were cut back, 4 bases at V and 7 bases at J, with 16 bases in the middle. This CDR3 is built from 14 residues.

CDR3 in DNA: TGCGCCAGCAGCCAGAATCCTAGCGGGGAGACCTACGAGCAGTACTTC. Amino acid sequence: CASSQNPSGETYEQYF. This sequence joins TRBV4-1 and TRBJ2-7; TRBD2 matches 9 bases. The trim removed 3 bases at V and 2 bases at J, leaving 8 bases unmatched. The CDR3 totals 16 residues. The germline V gene encodes CDR1 MGHRA and CDR2 YSYEKL.

The chain uses TRBV18 and TRBJ2-7; 11 bases match TRBD1. The CDR3 is 16 residues long. The V and J ends lost 1 base and 0 bases, in that order; junction bases with no gene match: 2. Per the germline V gene, CDR1 is KGHSH and CDR2 is LQKENI. The CDR3 spells CASSPQGTGGSYEQYF. The CDR3 nucleotides are TGTGCCAGCTCACCACAAGGGACAGGGGGCTCCTACGAGCAGTACTTC. Full variable domain (rest looked up from reference TRBV18 and TRBJ2-7): NAGVMQNPRHLVRRRGQEARLRCSPMKGHSHVYWYRQLPEEGLKFMVYLQKENIIDESGMPKERFSAEFPKEGPSILRIQQVVRGDSAAYFCASSPQGTGGSYEQYFGPGTRLTVT.

The V gene is TRBV11-2, the J gene TRBJ2-4, with TRBD2 matching over 8 bases. CDR1 SGHAT and CDR2 FQNNGV come from the germline V gene. The length of the CDR3 is 16 residues. V trimming: 5 bases; J trimming: 0 bases; junction bases outside the gene matches: 6. DNA for the CDR3: TGTGCCAGCAGCCCAATACTAGCGGTAGCCAAAAACATTCAGTACTTC. This sequence encodes CASSPILAVAKNIQYF.